This record covers a single TCR beta chain. It has no known antigen specificity. Base qualities are not at hand, and no much larger clone is one base apart. The collaborating institutions used their own protocols to collect whole blood in K2EDTA tubes. Collaborator samples were shipped for TCRbeta analysis as frozen whole blood, isolated PBMCs, or DNA extracted from either sample type. Trimming accounts for 0 bases at V and 1 base at J, while the number of junction bases matched to no gene is 5. Sequences SQVTM (CDR1) and ANQGSEA (CDR2) are obtained from the germline V gene. Measured from the cysteine to the phenylalanine, the CDR3 is 15 residues long. Of the read, only the CDR3 DNA is kept; its 45 bases are in frame from base 1. The data were taken from a study of blood T cell repertoires in COVID-19 (dated by TCRdb to about 2020). General notes on the study: Collaborator samples came from the United States, Italy and Spain and covered acute and convalescent phases of COVID-19. Samples were obtained from the ongoing ImmuneRACE study (first 160 participants) and from some 1,300 subjects provided by 6 global collaborators. The dataset comprised deeply sampled blood TCRbeta repertoires from subjects exposed to, actively infected with, or recovered from COVID-19. A freely available public database, intended as a resource for researchers studying the immune response to SARS-CoV-2, is where the repertoires were released. Where HLA class I and class II types were available, the types were taken from metadata supplied by the sample provider, not from assay-based typing. The prospective study material was composed of cDNA or gDNA derived from T cells, B-cell-depleted T cells, or PBMCs. A de-identified subject ID, COVID-19 status, age in years and sex were almost always included in the sample metadata. Points the paper makes about the study in general: How much clinical and demographic metadata was included differed by source and by participant, and the metadata was provided uncurated.

TCRbeta CDR3 regions were amplified from genomic DNA using the immunoSEQ Assay, a bias-controlled multiplex PCR. For the original study's pipeline: Nucleated cell counts per sample were estimated from amplification of reference gene primers within the assay. Sequence reads were collapsed and filtered to measure the absolute abundance of every unique TCRbeta CDR3 rearrangement. Productive Simpson clonality was computed per sample as the square root of Simpson's diversity index over productive rearrangements. This immuneACCESS table, as held by TCRdb, lists in-frame sequences with V and J called but not all clones. Of the missing ones, under half trace to an unresolved V gene in checked studies; the others have no known cause. The V and J calls and clone size come from that table; D and trimming were worked out from the DNA. This sample gives nearly 15,000 clones in total; under 85% of them show up just once. The top ten constitute roughly an eighth of the sample.

This chain is built from TRBV29-1 and TRBJ1-2, with TRBD1 matching 7 junction bases. The receptor was derived from a man in his 60s with acute or convalescent COVID-19. The source material was peripheral blood. CDR3 region: CSVEERHRGNYGYTF. The nucleotides read TGCAGCGTTGAAGAGAGACACAGGGGTAACTATGGCTACACCTTC.